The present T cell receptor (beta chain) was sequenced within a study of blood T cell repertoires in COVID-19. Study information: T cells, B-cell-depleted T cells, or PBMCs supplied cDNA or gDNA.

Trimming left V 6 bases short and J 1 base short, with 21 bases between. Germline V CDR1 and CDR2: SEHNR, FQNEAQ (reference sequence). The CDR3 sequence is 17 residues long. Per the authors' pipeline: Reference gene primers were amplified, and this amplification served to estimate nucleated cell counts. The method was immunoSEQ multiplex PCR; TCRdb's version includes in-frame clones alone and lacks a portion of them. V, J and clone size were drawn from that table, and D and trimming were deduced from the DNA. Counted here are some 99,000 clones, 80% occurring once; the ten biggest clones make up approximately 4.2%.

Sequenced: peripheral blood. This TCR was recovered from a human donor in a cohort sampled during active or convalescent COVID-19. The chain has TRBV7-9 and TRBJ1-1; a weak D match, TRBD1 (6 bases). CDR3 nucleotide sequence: TGTGCCAGCAGGATAATGATGGGAACAGGGCCGAACACTGAAGCTTTCTTT. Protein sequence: CASRIMMGTGPNTEAFF.